The 18 T cell receptor beta chains in this list originate from one sample, sequenced in a study of blood T cell repertoires in COVID-19. TCRdb keeps only in-frame clones here, not all; method: immunoSEQ multiplex PCR. The table has under 45,000 clones, 65% to 80% seen once. Input material: peripheral blood. These receptors were obtained from a man of 80 years or more with acute or convalescent COVID-19.

This chain joins TRBV6-1 and TRBJ1-5, with D possibly matching TRBD1 (6 bases). The CDR3 covers 13 residues. The germline V gene encodes CDR1 MNHNS and CDR2 SASEGT. V dropped 3 bases and J dropped 5 bases, with 8 bases sitting between them. The chain's CDR3 is CASSEGADQPQHF. Here the CDR3 DNA reads TGTGCCAGCAGTGAGGGGGCTGATCAGCCCCAGCATTTT.

The chain has TRBV5-1 and TRBJ2-7, with TRBD2 matching over 7 bases. Germline assignment: CDR1 SGHRS and CDR2 YFSETQ. Unmatched junction bases numbered 7, after V lost 4 bases and J lost 3 bases. The CDR3 sequence is 14 residues long. The CDR3: CASSGSGHDYEQYF. DNA for the CDR3: TGCGCCAGCAGCGGTAGCGGGCATGACTACGAGCAGTACTTC.

This clone was counted a few times. Other nucleotide sequences from this sample produce the same CDR3. As DNA, the CDR3 is TGTGCCAGCAGTGACTCTGCGGGAGGCTACAATGAGCAGTTCTTC. Its protein product is CASSDSAGGYNEQFF. The chain is built from TRBV6-4 and TRBJ2-1; 8 nucleotides line up with TRBD2. Trimming cost V 0 bases and J 3 bases; bases outside gene matches: 1. The germline CDR1 and CDR2 sequences are MRHNA and SNTAGT. The CDR3 spans 15 residues.

This sequence joins TRBV10-2 and TRBJ2-1; TRBD2 is a possible D gene (6 bases). Between the trimmed V and J ends, which lost 0 bases and 4 bases, there was a span of 13 bases. In germline, CDR1 is WSHSY, CDR2 SAAADI. The CDR3 runs to 16 residues. CDR3 bases: TGCGCCAGCAGTGAGTCGGGGCGGGGACGGTACAATGAGCAGTTCTTC. Residues: CASSESGRGRYNEQFF.

This chain uses TRBV10-3 with TRBJ2-7; the match to TRBD2 covers 10 bases. V lost 3 bases and J lost 6; bases outside the gene matches: 8. Germline CDR1 and CDR2: ENHRY and SYGVKD. CDR3 length equals 15 residues. This CDR3 reads CAISEFGPSGSEQYF. CDR3 bases: TGTGCCATCAGTGAATTTGGCCCTAGCGGGAGCGAGCAGTACTTC.

The chain uses TRBV21-1 and TRBJ1-2; the table's D call TRBD1 went unverified against the DNA. TRBV21-1 is a pseudogene segment. The CDR3 extends over 17 amino acids. The CDR3: CASSKEGQGGANYGYTF. As DNA, the CDR3 is TGTGCCAGCAGCAAAGAGGGACAGGGGGGAGCTAACTATGGCTACACCTTC.

V usage is TRBV2 and J usage is TRBJ1-3, with TRBD1 identical over 8 bases. V lost 6 bases and J lost 1; bases outside the gene matches: 5. Germline V lookup: CDR1 SNHLY, CDR2 FYNNEI. There are 15 residues in the CDR3. The CDR3 here is CASRADRGSGNTIYF. As DNA, the CDR3 is TGTGCCAGCAGGGCAGACAGGGGATCTGGAAACACCATATATTTT.

V is TRBV5-1 and J is TRBJ2-3, with 8 bases lining up with TRBD2. Germline values: CDR1 SGHRS, CDR2 YFSETQ. Unmatched junction bases numbered 4, after V lost 3 bases and J lost 1 base. There are 15 residues in the CDR3. The CDR3: CASSSLAGRTDTQYF. Written as DNA, the CDR3 is TGCGCCAGCAGCTCTCTAGCGGGCCGCACAGATACGCAGTATTTT.

This clone appeared a single time. The rearrangement links TRBV29-1 to TRBJ2-1; no clear D. The germline CDR1 and CDR2 sequences are SQVTM and ANQGSEA. The V end lost 6 bases, the J end lost 0 bases, and 6 bases lay between the germline ends. The CDR3 length is 12 residues. CDR3 loop: CSVLDSYNEQFF. In DNA, the CDR3 is TGCAGCGTGCTAGACTCCTACAATGAGCAGTTCTTC.

This chain joins TRBV24-1 and TRBJ2-3, with 10 bases identical to TRBD2. V lost 3 bases to trimming and J lost 4 bases; unmatched junction nucleotides: 3. This CDR3 spans 15 amino acids. CDR1 is KGHDR, CDR2 SFDVKD, per germline. CDR3 DNA: TGTGCCACCAGTGATAGCGGGAGGGCCGCAGATACGCAGTATTTT. Its protein is CATSDSGRAADTQYF.

The rearrangement links TRBV5-8 to TRBJ2-1; 9 bases align to TRBD1. The CDR3 extends over 14 amino acids. V shed 7 bases and J 3 bases; nucleotides not matched to a gene: 5. The germline CDR1 and CDR2 sequences are SGHTS and YDEGEE. The CDR3, as DNA: TGTGCCAGCCTTGCGGGACAGGGCTACAATGAGCAGTTCTTC. Amino acid sequence: CASLAGQGYNEQFF.

The chain employs TRBV24-1 and TRBJ2-7; D is undetermined. This CDR3 region has 15 residues. V was shortened by 6 bases and J by 0 bases, with 14 bases between the two germline ends. Germline CDR1 is KGHDR and CDR2 is SFDVKD. The CDR3 coding sequence is TGTGCCACCAGTAAGACGCAGGCGCCCTCCTACGAGCAGTACTTC. The encoded protein is CATSKTQAPSYEQYF.

The genes are TRBV5-1 and TRBJ1-2, with D perhaps matching TRBD1 (6 bases). The CDR3 runs 15 residues. V lost 1 base to trimming and J lost 0 bases, with 10 bases between them. Germline assignment: CDR1 SGHRS and CDR2 YFSETQ. The CDR3 region has the DNA TGCGCCAGCAGCTTGACTCAGGGGACTAACTATGGCTACACCTTC. Protein product: CASSLTQGTNYGYTF.

V gene TRBV5-4 combines with J gene TRBJ1-1; D is perhaps TRBD1 (6 bases). The germline gives CDR1 SGHNT, CDR2 YYREEE (reference sequence). The CDR3 sequence is 16 residues long. Trimming cost V 4 bases and J 4 bases, with 20 bases left between them. CDR3 sequence (DNA): TGTGCCAGCAGCCCCCCCGGGGGGGCAAGGAGCACTGAAGCTTTCTTT. Translated, it gives CASSPPGGARSTEAFF.

V is TRBV16 and J is TRBJ2-7; unclear D gene. V gave up 1 base and J gave up 3 bases, with 13 bases separating them. Germline loops: CDR1 KGHSY, CDR2 FQNENV. This CDR3 has 15 amino acids. The chain's CDR3 is CASSQFRDTLYEQYF. For the CDR3, the DNA is TGTGCCAGCAGCCAATTTCGAGACACCCTCTACGAGCAGTACTTC.

The chain combines TRBV4-1 with TRBJ2-1, with D tentatively TRBD1 (6 bases). The ends were cut back, 0 bases at V and 7 bases at J, with 13 bases in the middle. The germline V gene encodes CDR1 MGHRA and CDR2 YSYEKL. The CDR3 has 15 amino acids. This CDR3 is CASSQDSRDTNEQFF. The CDR3 nucleotides are TGCGCCAGCAGCCAAGACAGCCGGGACACGAATGAGCAGTTCTTC.

In its sample, this clone was seen once. The rearrangement links TRBV6-1 to TRBJ2-4, with TRBD2 matching over 14 bases. The CDR3 runs 19 residues. The germline CDR1 and CDR2 sequences are MNHNS and SASEGT. The V gene end was trimmed by 2 bases and the J gene end by 3 bases; junction bases not matched to a gene: 9. CDR3 protein: CASSERGTSGSGGKNIQYF. The CDR3, as DNA: TGTGCCAGCAGTGAACGGGGGACTAGCGGGAGTGGGGGCAAAAACATTCAGTACTTC.

The table lists this clone with a count of one. The V and J genes are TRBV5-1 and TRBJ2-1; D may be TRBD1 (5 bases). The length of the CDR3 is 15 residues. Per the germline V gene, CDR1 is SGHRS and CDR2 is YFSETQ. Trimming removed 0 bases at V and 2 bases at J, with 9 bases between. The CDR3 nucleotides read TGCGCCAGCAGCTTGGTAGGGGAAGCCTACAATGAGCAGTTCTTC. This codes for CASSLVGEAYNEQFF.